This is a list of T cell receptor beta chains from one sample in a study of shared clonotypes between healthy human individuals. Clones were read by immunoSEQ multiplex PCR, and TCRdb kept only the in-frame ones, dropping some. The sample contains 2 million to 2.5 million clones, around 92% of which appear only once. The source material was naive CD4+ T cells from PBMCs. Source of these receptors: a man in his late teens or twenties in good health. Some clones in this sample may be carry-over from other donors' samples. Each CDR3 is given with its conserved first and last residue. A D gene is named only where the DNA matches it firmly. A row's size may be missing; if present it is once, few, many or a size class.

TRBD1,.,TRBV7-2,TRBJ1-2,CASSLRQGNGYTF,TGTGCCAGCAGCCTAAGACAGGGGAATGGCTACACCTTC
TRBD2,.,TRBV5-1,TRBJ2-7,CASSSTGTSGYEQYF,TGCGCCAGCAGCTCTACCGGGACTAGCGGCTACGAGCAGTACTTC
.,once,TRBV21-1,TRBJ2-5,CASSPRDRVRETQYF,TGTGCCAGCAGCCCCAGGGACAGGGTAAGGGAGACCCAGTACTTC
.,once,TRBV12-5,TRBJ1-1,CASGLEGGTEAFF,TGTGCTAGTGGTTTGGAGGGCGGGACTGAAGCTTTCTTT
.,.,TRBV7-9,TRBJ1-1,CASSPGGSSLFMNTEAFF,TGTGCCAGCAGCCCGGGGGGCAGCAGTTTGTTCATGAACACTGAAGCTTTCTTT
.,.,TRBV13,TRBJ2-3,CASSLSRSTDTQYF,TGTGCCAGCAGCTTAAGTAGGAGCACAGATACGCAGTATTTT
TRBD2,.,TRBV7-2,TRBJ2-7,CASSLVRTSGTYEQYF,TGTGCCAGCAGCTTAGTTAGGACTAGCGGGACCTACGAGCAGTACTTC
.,few,TRBV6-4,TRBJ1-1,CASSSRRNTEAFF,TGTGCCAGCAGTTCCCGTCGGAACACTGAAGCTTTCTTT
TRBD2,once,TRBV27,TRBJ2-1,CASSSQAGGAYNEQFF,TGTGCCAGCAGCAGCCAAGCGGGAGGGGCCTACAATGAGCAGTTCTTC
.,.,TRBV5-6,TRBJ1-5,CASSRSAVGSNQPQHF,TGTGCCAGCAGCCGTTCGGCGGTGGGTAGCAATCAGCCCCAGCATTTT
.,.,TRBV5-6,TRBJ1-6,CASSFAKGVPNSPLHF,TGTGCCAGCAGCTTCGCCAAGGGGGTTCCCAATTCACCCCTCCACTTT
.,.,TRBV6-1,TRBJ1-1,CASNPLQGQNAEAFF,TGTGCCAGCAACCCCCTACAGGGCCAGAACGCTGAAGCTTTCTTT
TRBD2,.,TRBV7-2,TRBJ2-5,CASSAKGLAGKGYLETQYF,TGTGCCAGCAGCGCGAAGGGACTAGCGGGGAAGGGATATCTAGAGACCCAGTACTTC
.,once,TRBV19,TRBJ1-1,CASRSSGGRGRNTEAFF,TGTGCCAGTAGATCGTCGGGGGGGCGAGGTCGGAACACTGAAGCTTTCTTT
TRBD1,.,TRBV29-1,TRBJ1-1,CSATGMNTEAFF,TGCAGCGCGACAGGGATGAACACTGAAGCTTTCTTT
TRBD2,.,TRBV7-9,TRBJ2-3,CASRKLAGGLADTQYF,TGTGCCAGCAGGAAACTAGCGGGAGGTTTGGCAGATACGCAGTATTTT
TRBD2,.,TRBV30,TRBJ2-1,CAWSGSAGGPSNEQFF,TGTGCCTGGAGTGGTTCAGCGGGAGGGCCATCCAATGAGCAGTTCTTC
TRBD1,.,TRBV5-7,TRBJ2-3,CASRPGTGALTDTQYF,TGTGCCAGCAGACCCGGGACAGGGGCACTCACAGATACGCAGTATTTT
TRBD1,.,TRBV19,TRBJ2-7,CASRRTGLVSEQYF,TGTGCCAGTAGACGGACAGGGCTGGTCTCCGAGCAGTACTTC
TRBD1,once,TRBV18,TRBJ2-1,CASSPLGQANNEQFF,TGTGCCAGCTCACCATTGGGACAGGCTAACAATGAGCAGTTCTTC
.,.,TRBV11-1,TRBJ2-2,CASSYQGPNTGELFF,TGTGCCAGCAGCTACCAGGGGCCAAACACCGGGGAGCTGTTTTTT
.,.,TRBV27,TRBJ2-1,CASSLSRVALGNEQFF,TGTGCCAGCAGTTTATCGCGGGTGGCGTTAGGTAATGAGCAGTTCTTC
.,.,TRBV7-2,TRBJ2-1,CASSFQQGEQFF,TGTGCCAGCAGCTTTCAGCAGGGTGAGCAGTTCTTC
.,.,TRBV5-1,TRBJ2-7,CASSFYISYEQYF,TGCGCCAGCAGCTTCTACATTTCCTACGAGCAGTACTTC
TRBD1,.,TRBV4-1,TRBJ1-1,CASRAGTGRVRSTEAFF,TGCGCCAGCAGGGCCGGGACAGGGCGGGTCAGGAGCACTGAAGCTTTCTTT
TRBD1,.,TRBV28,TRBJ1-4,CASSILFRGRGKTTNEKLFF,TGTGCCAGCAGTATCCTCTTCCGTGGCAGGGGGAAAACAACTAATGAAAAACTGTTTTTT
.,.,TRBV21-1,TRBJ1-1,CASRPRCQVPEAFF,TGTGCCAGCAGGCCAAGATGTCAGGTCCCTGAAGCTTTCTTT
TRBD1,.,TRBV5-6,TRBJ1-1,CASSLDPAGGPEAFF,TGTGCCAGCAGCTTGGACCCCGCAGGGGGCCCTGAAGCTTTCTTT
.,.,TRBV5-8,TRBJ2-1,CASSSRTGPTYNEQFF,TGTGCCAGCAGCTCTCGAACGGGTCCCACCTACAATGAGCAGTTCTTC
.,.,TRBV4-1,TRBJ1-5,CASSQITGLFGQPQHF,TGCGCCAGCAGCCAAATAACAGGGCTCTTTGGACAGCCCCAGCATTTT
.,.,TRBV19,TRBJ1-5,CASSTSGSQPQHF,TGTGCCAGTAGTACGTCAGGGTCACAGCCCCAGCATTTT
.,.,TRBV19,TRBJ1-5,CASGGPNQPQHF,TGTGCCAGTGGGGGTCCCAATCAGCCCCAGCATTTT
.,.,TRBV14,TRBJ1-3,CASSQVQTGNTIYF,TGTGCCAGCAGCCAAGTTCAGACTGGAAACACCATATATTTT
.,.,TRBV7-7,TRBJ2-3,CASSLGLTDTQYF,TGTGCCAGCAGCTTAGGGCTCACAGATACGCAGTATTTT
.,once,TRBV15,TRBJ2-5,CATSRPPARGGTSTQYF,TGTGCCACCAGCAGACCCCCCGCCAGGGGCGGGACCTCGACCCAGTACTTC
.,.,TRBV6-1,TRBJ2-7,CASSARATYEQYF,TGTGCCAGCAGTGCCCGGGCTACCTACGAGCAGTACTTC
TRBD2,.,TRBV12-5,TRBJ2-1,CASTLRLAGVPNEQFF,TGTGCTAGTACACTTAGACTAGCGGGAGTACCCAATGAGCAGTTCTTC
TRBD1,.,TRBV25-1,TRBJ1-6,CASSPQGSNSPLHF,TGTGCCAGTTCACCACAGGGGTCAAATTCACCCCTCCACTTT
.,.,TRBV28,TRBJ1-3,CASRRGSGNTIYF,TGTGCCAGCCGAAGGGGCTCTGGAAACACCATATATTTT
.,.,TRBV27,TRBJ2-1,CASSLLSGGAYNEQFF,TGTGCCAGCAGCCTACTCTCGGGGGGCGCCTACAATGAGCAGTTCTTC
.,.,TRBV2,TRBJ1-5,CASSPQGFRQPQHF,TGTGCCAGCAGCCCCCAGGGATTCAGGCAGCCCCAGCATTTT
.,.,TRBV5-1,TRBJ2-7,CASSFVGVSYEQYF,TGCGCCAGCAGCTTCGTGGGAGTATCCTACGAGCAGTACTTC
TRBD1,.,TRBV6-1,TRBJ1-6,CASSSTGQFTSPLHF,TGTGCCAGCAGTTCAACGGGACAGTTTACTTCACCCCTCCACTTT
.,.,TRBV5-1,TRBJ2-7,CASSLERGRGEEQYF,TGCGCCAGCAGCTTGGAAAGGGGGCGCGGGGAAGAGCAGTACTTC
.,.,TRBV6-1,TRBJ1-5,CASSLWQAQHF,TGTGCCAGCAGTCTTTGGCAGGCCCAGCATTTT
TRBD2,.,TRBV7-2,TRBJ2-1,CASSFKRELNEQFF,TGTGCCAGCAGCTTCAAGCGGGAGTTAAATGAGCAGTTCTTC
TRBD1,.,TRBV11-2,TRBJ2-2,CASSWTGYTGELFF,TGTGCCAGCAGCTGGACAGGGTACACCGGGGAGCTGTTTTTT